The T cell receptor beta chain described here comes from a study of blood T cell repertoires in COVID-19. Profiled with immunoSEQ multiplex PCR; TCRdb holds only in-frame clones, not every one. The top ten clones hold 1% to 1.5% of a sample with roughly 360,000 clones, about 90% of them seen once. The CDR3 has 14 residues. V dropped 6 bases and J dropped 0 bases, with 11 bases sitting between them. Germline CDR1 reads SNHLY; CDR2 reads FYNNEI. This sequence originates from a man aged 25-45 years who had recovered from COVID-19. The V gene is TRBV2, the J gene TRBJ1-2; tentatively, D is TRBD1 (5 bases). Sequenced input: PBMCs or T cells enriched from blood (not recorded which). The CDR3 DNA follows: TGTGCCAGCAGCGACAGCCGGACTAACTATGGCTACACCTTC. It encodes CASSDSRTNYGYTF.